This T cell receptor (beta chain) is drawn from a study of blood T cell repertoires in COVID-19. The wider study: Samples taken during acute and convalescent COVID-19 were collected in the United States, Italy and Spain. PBMCs, B-cell-depleted T cells, or T cells were the source of the cDNA or gDNA that made up the material.

In its sample, this clone was seen a few times. The J segment lost 2 bases and the V segment lost 3 bases, leaving 0 bases of the junction unmatched. This CDR3 spans 15 amino acids. Germline V gene sequence: CDR1 LNHDA, CDR2 SQIVND (reference sequence). Study processing details: Reference gene primer amplification gave estimated nucleated cell counts. Data came from immunoSEQ multiplex PCR; TCRdb stores just in-frame clones and leaves some out. The V and J calls and the clone size are those of that table, but D and trimming were determined from the DNA. The data contain 200,000 to 300,000 clones, 80% to 95% of them singletons. During active infection, Seattle patients enrolled and were then monitored through disease.

The sequenced sample consisted of peripheral blood. This TCR derives from a person aged 18-30 years with COVID-19, enrolled during active disease. This chain uses TRBV19 with TRBJ1-3; 11 bases are a match to TRBD1. The CDR3 region has the DNA TGTGCCAGTAGTATGGGACAGGGGGCTGGAAACACCATATATTTT. Protein product: CASSMGQGAGNTIYF.